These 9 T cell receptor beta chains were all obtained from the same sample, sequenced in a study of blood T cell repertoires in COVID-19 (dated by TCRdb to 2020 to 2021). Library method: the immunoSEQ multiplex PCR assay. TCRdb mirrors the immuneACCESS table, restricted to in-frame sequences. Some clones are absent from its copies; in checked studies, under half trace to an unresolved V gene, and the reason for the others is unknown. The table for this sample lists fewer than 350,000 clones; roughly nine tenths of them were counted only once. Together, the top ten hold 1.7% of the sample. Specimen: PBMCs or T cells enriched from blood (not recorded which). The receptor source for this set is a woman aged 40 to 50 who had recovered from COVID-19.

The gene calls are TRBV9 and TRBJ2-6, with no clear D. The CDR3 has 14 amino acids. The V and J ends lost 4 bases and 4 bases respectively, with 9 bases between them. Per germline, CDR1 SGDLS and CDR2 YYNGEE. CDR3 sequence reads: CASSPLGGANVLTF. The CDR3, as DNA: TGTGCCAGCAGCCCCCTAGGCGGGGCCAACGTCCTGACTTTC.

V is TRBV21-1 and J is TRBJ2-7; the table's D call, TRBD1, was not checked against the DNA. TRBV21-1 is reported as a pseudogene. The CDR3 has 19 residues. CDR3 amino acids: CASSKSEDRDFLRSYEQYF. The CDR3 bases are TGTGCCAGCAGCAAAAGTGAGGACAGGGACTTTCTTCGTTCCTACGAGCAGTACTTC.

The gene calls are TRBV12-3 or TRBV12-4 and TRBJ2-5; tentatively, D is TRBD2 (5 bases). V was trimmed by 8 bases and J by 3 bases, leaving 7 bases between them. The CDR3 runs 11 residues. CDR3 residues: CASRREETQYF. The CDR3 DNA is TGTGCCAGCCGGCGGGAAGAGACCCAGTACTTC.

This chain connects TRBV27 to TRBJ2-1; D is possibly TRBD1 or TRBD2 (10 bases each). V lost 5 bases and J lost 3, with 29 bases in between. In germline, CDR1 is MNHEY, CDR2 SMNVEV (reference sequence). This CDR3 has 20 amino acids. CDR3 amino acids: CASSSPPGQGLAGGYNEQFF. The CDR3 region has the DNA TGTGCCAGCAGTAGCCCTCCGGGACAGGGGTTAGCGGGAGGCTACAATGAGCAGTTCTTC.

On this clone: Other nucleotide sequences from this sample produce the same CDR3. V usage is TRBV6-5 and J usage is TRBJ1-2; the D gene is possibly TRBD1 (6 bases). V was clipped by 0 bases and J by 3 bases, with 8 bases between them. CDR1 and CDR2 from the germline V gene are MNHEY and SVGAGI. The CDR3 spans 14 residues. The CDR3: CASSYSRGDYGYTF. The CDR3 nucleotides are TGTGCCAGCAGTTACTCCAGGGGCGACTATGGCTACACCTTC.

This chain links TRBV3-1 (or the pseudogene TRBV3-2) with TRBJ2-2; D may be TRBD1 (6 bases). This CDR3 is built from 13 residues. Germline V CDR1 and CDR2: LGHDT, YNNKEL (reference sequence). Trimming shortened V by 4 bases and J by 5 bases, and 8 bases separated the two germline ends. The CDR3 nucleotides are TGTGCCAGCAGCCTCGGACAGACCGGGGAGCTGTTTTTT. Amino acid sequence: CASSLGQTGELFF.

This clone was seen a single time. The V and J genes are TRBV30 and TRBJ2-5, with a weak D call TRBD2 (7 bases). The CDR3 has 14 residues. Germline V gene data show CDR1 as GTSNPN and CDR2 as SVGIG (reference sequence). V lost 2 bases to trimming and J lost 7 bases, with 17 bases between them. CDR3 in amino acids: CAWSPGLGGVTQYF. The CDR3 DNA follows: TGTGCCTGGAGTCCAGGGTTAGGGGGGGTGACCCAGTACTTC.

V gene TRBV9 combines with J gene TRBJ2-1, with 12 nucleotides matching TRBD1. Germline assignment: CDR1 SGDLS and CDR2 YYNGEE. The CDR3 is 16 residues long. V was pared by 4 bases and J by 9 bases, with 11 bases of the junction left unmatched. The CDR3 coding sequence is TGTGCCAGCAGCAGGACCGGGACAGGGGGCGCTCCTGAGCAGTTCTTC. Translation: CASSRTGTGGAPEQFF.

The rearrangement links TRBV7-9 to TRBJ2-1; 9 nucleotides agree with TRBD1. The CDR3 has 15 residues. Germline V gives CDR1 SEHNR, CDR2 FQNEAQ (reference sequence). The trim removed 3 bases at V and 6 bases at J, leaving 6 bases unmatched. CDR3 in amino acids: CASSLGDRVSNEQFF. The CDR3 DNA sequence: TGTGCCAGCAGCTTGGGGGACAGGGTGTCCAATGAGCAGTTCTTC. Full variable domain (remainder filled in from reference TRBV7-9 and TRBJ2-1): DTGVSQNPRHKITKRGQNVTFRCDPISEHNRLYWYRQTLGQGPEFLTYFQNEAQLEKSRLLSDRFSAERPKGSFSTLEIQRTEQGDSAMYLCASSLGDRVSNEQFFGPGTRLTVL.